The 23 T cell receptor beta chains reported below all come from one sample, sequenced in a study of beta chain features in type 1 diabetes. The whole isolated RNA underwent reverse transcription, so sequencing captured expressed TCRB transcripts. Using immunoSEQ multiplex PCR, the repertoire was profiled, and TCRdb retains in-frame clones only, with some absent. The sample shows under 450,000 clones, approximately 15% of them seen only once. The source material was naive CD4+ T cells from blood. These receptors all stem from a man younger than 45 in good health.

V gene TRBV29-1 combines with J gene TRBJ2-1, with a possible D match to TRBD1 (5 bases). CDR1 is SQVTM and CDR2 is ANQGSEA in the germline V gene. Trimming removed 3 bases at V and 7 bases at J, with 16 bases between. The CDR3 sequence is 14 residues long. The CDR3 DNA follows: TGCAGCGTTGATTGGGGCGCCGGATGGAATGAGCAGTTCTTC. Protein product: CSVDWGAGWNEQFF.

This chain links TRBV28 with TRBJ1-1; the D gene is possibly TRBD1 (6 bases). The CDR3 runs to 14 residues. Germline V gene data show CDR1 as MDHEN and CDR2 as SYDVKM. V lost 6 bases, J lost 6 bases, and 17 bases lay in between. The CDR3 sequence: CASSKTGYWAEAFF. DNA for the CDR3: TGTGCCAGCAGCAAAACAGGGTATTGGGCTGAAGCTTTCTTT.

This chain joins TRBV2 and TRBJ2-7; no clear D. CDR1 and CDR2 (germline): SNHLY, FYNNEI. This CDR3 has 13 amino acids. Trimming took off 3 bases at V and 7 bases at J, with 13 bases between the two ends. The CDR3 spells CASSELSGGEQYV. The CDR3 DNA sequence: TGTGCCAGCAGTGAGCTTTCGGGCGGAGAGCAGTACGTC.

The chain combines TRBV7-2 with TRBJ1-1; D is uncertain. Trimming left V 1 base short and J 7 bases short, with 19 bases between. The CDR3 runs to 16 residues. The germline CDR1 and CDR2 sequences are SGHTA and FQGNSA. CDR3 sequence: CASSLGESPAAGEAFF. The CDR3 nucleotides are TGTGCCAGCAGCTTAGGCGAGTCCCCGGCCGCGGGTGAAGCTTTCTTT. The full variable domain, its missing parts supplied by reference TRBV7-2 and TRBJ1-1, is GAGVSQSPSNKVTEKGKDVELRCDPISGHTALYWYRQSLGQGLEFLIYFQGNSAPDKSGLPSDRFSAERTGGSVSTLTIQRTQQEDSAVYLCASSLGESPAAGEAFFGQGTRLTVV.

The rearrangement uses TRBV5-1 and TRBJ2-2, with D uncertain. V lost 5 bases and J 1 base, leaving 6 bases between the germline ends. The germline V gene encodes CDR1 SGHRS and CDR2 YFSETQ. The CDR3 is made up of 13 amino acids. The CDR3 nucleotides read TGCGCCAGCAGTGGTCAGAACACCGGGGAGCTGTTTTTT. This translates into CASSGQNTGELFF.

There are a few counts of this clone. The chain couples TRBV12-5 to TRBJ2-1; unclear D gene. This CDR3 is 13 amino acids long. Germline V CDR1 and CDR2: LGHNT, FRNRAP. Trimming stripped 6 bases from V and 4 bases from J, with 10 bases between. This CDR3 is CASGSWAYNEQFF. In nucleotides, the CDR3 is TGTGCTAGTGGCTCATGGGCTTACAATGAGCAGTTCTTC.

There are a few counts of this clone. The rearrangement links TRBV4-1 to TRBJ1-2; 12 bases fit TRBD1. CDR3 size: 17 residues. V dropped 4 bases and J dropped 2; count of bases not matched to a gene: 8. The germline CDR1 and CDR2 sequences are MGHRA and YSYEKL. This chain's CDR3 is CASSPGTGGWQNYGYTF. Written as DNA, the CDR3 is TGCGCCAGCAGCCCCGGGACAGGGGGCTGGCAAAACTATGGCTACACCTTC.

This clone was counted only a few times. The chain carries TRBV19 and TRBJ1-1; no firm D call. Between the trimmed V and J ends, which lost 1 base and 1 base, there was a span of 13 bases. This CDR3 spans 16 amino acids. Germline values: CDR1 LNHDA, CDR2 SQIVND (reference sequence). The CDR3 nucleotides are TGTGCCAGTAGTATAGGATCGGGTCTCGGGAACACTGAAGCTTTCTTT. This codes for CASSIGSGLGNTEAFF.

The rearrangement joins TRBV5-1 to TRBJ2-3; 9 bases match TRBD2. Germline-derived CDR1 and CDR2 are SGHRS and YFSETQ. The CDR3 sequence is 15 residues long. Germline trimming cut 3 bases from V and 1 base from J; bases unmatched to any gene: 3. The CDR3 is CASSSLAGRTDTQYF. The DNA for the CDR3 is TGCGCCAGCAGCTCGCTAGCGGGGCGCACAGATACGCAGTATTTT.

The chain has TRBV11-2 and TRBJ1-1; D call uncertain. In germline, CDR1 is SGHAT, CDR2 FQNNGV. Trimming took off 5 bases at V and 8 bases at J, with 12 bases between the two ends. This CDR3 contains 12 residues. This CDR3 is CASSALEGEAFF. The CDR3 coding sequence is TGTGCCAGCAGCGCGTTGGAGGGCGAAGCTTTCTTT.

The CDR3 reads CASSVVGQGATAAFF. The CDR3 DNA follows: TGTGCCAGCAGCGTAGTTGGACAGGGGGCTACGGCAGCTTTCTTT. The chain carries TRBV9 and TRBJ1-1; 11 bases are a match to TRBD1. This CDR3 region has 15 residues. With 0 bases clipped from V and 10 bases from J, the junction kept 8 bases outside the gene matches. Germline V gene data show CDR1 as SGDLS and CDR2 as YYNGEE.

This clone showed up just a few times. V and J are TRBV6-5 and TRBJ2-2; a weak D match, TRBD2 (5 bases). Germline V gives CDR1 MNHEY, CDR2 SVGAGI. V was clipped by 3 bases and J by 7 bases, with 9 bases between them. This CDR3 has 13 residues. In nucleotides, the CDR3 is TGTGCCAGCAGTTATTACGGGATCGGGGAGCTGTTTTTT. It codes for CASSYYGIGELFF.

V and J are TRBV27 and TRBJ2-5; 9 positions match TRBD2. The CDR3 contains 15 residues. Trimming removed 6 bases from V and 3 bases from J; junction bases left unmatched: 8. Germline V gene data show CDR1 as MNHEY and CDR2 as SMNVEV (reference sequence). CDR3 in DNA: TGTGCCAGCAGAGGGGTAGCTAGCGGGGAAGAGACCCAGTACTTC. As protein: CASRGVASGEETQYF.

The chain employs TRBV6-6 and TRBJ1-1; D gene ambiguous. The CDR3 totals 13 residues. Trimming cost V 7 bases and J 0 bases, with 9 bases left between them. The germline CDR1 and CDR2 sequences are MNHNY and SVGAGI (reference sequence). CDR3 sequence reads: CASTQFMNTEAFF. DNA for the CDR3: TGTGCCAGCACCCAGTTCATGAACACTGAAGCTTTCTTT.

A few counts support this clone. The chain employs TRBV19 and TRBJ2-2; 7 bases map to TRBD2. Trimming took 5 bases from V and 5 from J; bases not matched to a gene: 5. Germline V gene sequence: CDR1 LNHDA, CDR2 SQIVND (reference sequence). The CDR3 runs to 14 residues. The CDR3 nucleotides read TGTGCCAGTAGTCCGGGACTACTTACCGGGGAGCTGTTTTTT. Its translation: CASSPGLLTGELFF. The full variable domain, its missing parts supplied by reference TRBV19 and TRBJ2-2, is DGGITQSPKYLFRKEGQNVTLSCEQNLNHDAMYWYRQDPGQGLRLIYYSQIVNDFQKGDIAEGYSVSREKKESFPLTVTSAQKNPTAFYLCASSPGLLTGELFFGEGSRLTVL.

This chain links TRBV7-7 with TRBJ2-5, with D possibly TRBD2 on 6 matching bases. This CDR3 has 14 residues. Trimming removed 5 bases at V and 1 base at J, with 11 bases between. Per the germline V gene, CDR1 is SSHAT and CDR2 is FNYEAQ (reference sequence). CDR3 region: CASSPSGSQETQYF. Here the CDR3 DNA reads TGTGCCAGCAGCCCGAGCGGGTCCCAAGAGACCCAGTACTTC.

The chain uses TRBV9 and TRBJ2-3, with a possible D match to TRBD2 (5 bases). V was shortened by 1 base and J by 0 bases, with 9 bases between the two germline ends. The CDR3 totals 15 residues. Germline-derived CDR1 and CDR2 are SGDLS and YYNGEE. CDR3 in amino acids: CASSVSTGSTDTQYF. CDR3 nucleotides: TGTGCCAGCAGCGTATCGACGGGAAGCACAGATACGCAGTATTTT.

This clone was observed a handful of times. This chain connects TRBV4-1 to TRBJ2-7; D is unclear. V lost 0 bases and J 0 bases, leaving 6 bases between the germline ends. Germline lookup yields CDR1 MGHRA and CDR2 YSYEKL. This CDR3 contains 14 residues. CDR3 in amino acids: CASSQDGLSYEQYV. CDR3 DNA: TGCGCCAGCAGCCAAGATGGCCTCTCCTACGAGCAGTACGTC.

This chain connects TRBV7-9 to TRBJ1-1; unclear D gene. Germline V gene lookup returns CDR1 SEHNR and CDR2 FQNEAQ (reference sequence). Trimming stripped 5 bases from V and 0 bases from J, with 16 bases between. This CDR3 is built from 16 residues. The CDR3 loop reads CASSQLKAAMNTEAFF. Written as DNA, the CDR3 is TGTGCCAGCAGCCAATTGAAAGCGGCCATGAACACTGAAGCTTTCTTT.

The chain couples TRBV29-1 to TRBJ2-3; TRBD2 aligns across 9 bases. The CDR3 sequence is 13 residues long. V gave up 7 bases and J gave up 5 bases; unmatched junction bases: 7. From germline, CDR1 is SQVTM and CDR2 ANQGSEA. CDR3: CSAKGGRGDTQYF. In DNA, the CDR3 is TGCAGCGCCAAAGGCGGGAGGGGAGATACGCAGTATTTT.

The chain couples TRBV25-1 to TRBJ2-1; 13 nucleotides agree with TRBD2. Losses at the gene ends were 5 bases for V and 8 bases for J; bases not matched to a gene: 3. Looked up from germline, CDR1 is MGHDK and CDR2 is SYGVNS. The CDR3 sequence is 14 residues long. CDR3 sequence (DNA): TGTGCCAGCAGTAGAGGACTAGCGGGAGATGAGCAGTTCTTC. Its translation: CASSRGLAGDEQFF.

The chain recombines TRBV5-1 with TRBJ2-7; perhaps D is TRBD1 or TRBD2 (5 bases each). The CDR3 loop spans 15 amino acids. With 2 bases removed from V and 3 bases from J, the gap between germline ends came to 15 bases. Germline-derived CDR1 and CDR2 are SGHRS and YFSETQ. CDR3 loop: CASSFGTSGDYEQYV. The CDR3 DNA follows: TGCGCCAGCAGCTTTGGGACCTCCGGAGACTACGAGCAGTACGTC.

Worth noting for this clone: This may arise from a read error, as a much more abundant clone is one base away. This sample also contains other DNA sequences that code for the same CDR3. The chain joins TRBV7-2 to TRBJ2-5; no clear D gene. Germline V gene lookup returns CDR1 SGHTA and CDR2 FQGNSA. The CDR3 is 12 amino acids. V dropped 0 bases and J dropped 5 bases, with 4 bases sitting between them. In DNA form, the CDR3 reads TGTGCCAGCAGCTTAGCGCGGGAGACCCAGTACTTC. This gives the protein CASSLARETQYF.